These 11 T cell receptor beta chains originate from one sample sequenced in a study of cytomegalovirus exposure and HLA in healthy donors. Profiling relied on immunoSEQ multiplex PCR, and the TCRdb table lists in-frame clones only, not all of them. Of more than 250,000 clones in the sample, 86% were seen once. Material: PBMCs. The receptors were sampled from a woman aged 18-29 years in good health and CMV-seronegative.

This clone has more than one count but fewer than ten. The CDR3 nucleotides are TGTGCCAGCAGGAAACTAGCGGATAACTACGAGCAGTACTTC. It is translated as CASRKLADNYEQYF. The V and J genes are TRBV6-6 and TRBJ2-7, with TRBD2 matching 8 bases. Germline CDR1 reads MNHNY; CDR2 reads SVGAGI (reference sequence). V trimming: 6 bases; J trimming: 3 bases; junction bases outside the gene matches: 7. The CDR3 is 14 amino acids.

The chain joins TRBV18 to TRBJ2-3, with 14 bases that match TRBD2. This CDR3 region has 16 residues. Germline assignment: CDR1 KGHSH and CDR2 LQKENI. Losses at the gene ends were 6 bases for V and 4 bases for J; bases not matched to a gene: 6. The CDR3 spells CASSLGLAGDADTQYF. DNA for the CDR3: TGTGCCAGCTCTCTGGGACTAGCGGGAGACGCAGATACGCAGTATTTT.

The genes are TRBV5-1 and TRBJ2-7; D is perhaps TRBD2 (5 bases). Trimming shortened V by 0 bases and J by 6 bases, and 16 bases separated the two germline ends. Germline V lookup: CDR1 SGHRS, CDR2 YFSETQ. The CDR3 totals 15 residues. The CDR3, as DNA: TGCGCCAGCAGCTTGGCCCCAGGCGGAGAGGGCGAGCAGTACTTC. Protein: CASSLAPGGEGEQYF.

V gene TRBV5-6 combines with J gene TRBJ2-5, with 13 nucleotides matching TRBD2. V shed 4 bases, J shed 4 bases, and the junction held 7 bases outside the gene matches. CDR3 length: 16 residues. The germline CDR1 and CDR2 sequences are SGHDT and YYEEEE. CDR3 bases: TGTGCCAGCAGCCTAGGACTAGCGGGAGTGGGAGAGACCCAGTACTTC. It translates to CASSLGLAGVGETQYF.

The chain recombines TRBV6-6 with TRBJ1-5; D is ambiguous. Trimming shortened V by 6 bases and J by 5 bases, and 11 bases separated the two germline ends. Germline CDR1 and CDR2: MNHNY and SVGAGI (reference sequence). The CDR3 is 13 amino acids. CDR3: CASSDGSHQPQHF. In DNA form, the CDR3 reads TGTGCCAGCAGCGACGGGAGCCATCAGCCCCAGCATTTT.

This chain links TRBV9 with TRBJ2-2; D is ambiguous. Trimming shortened V by 4 bases and J by 4 bases, and 11 bases separated the two germline ends. The germline V gene encodes CDR1 SGDLS and CDR2 YYNGEE. The CDR3 runs to 14 residues. Here the CDR3 DNA reads TGTGCCAGCAGCCTAGGACCGGGCACCGGGGAGCTGTTTTTT. Its translation is CASSLGPGTGELFF.

The chain carries TRBV2 and TRBJ1-2, with D perhaps TRBD1 (5 bases). This CDR3 is built from 12 residues. The V end was cut by 10 bases, the J end by 4 bases, with 13 bases between. Germline CDR1 SNHLY, CDR2 FYNNEI. The CDR3 bases are TGTGCCACCCTGGGGGGGAGCTATGGCTACACCTTC. As protein: CATLGGSYGYTF.

V and J are TRBV5-6 and TRBJ2-7; the D gene is possibly TRBD1 (6 bases). This CDR3 has 14 residues. V lost 4 bases and J lost 2, with 13 bases in between. In germline, CDR1 is SGHDT, CDR2 YYEEEE. CDR3 sequence reads: CASSPTGWAYEQYF. The DNA of the CDR3 is TGTGCCAGCAGCCCTACAGGGTGGGCCTACGAGCAGTACTTC.

This chain joins TRBV11-2 and TRBJ2-1; TRBD2 matches 10 bases. The V gene end was trimmed by 10 bases and the J gene end by 1 base; junction bases not matched to a gene: 7. Germline CDR1 SGHAT, CDR2 FQNNGV. The CDR3 sequence is 15 residues long. The CDR3 here is CATMTSGLSYNEQFF. In nucleotides, the CDR3 is TGTGCCACCATGACTAGCGGGCTTTCCTACAATGAGCAGTTCTTC. Supplemented by reference TRBV11-2 and TRBJ2-1, the full variable domain reads EAGVAQSPRYKIIEKRQSVAFWCNPISGHATLYWYQQILGQGPKLLIQFQNNGVVDDSQLPKDRFSAERLKGVDSTLKIQPAKLEDSAVYLCATMTSGLSYNEQFFGPGTRLTVL.

The sample holds one count of this clone. This chain uses TRBV11-2 with TRBJ2-5; D possibly corresponds to TRBD2 (6 bases). Trimming removed 1 base at V and 2 bases at J, with 11 bases between. CDR1 and CDR2 from the germline V gene are SGHAT and FQNNGV. The CDR3 spans 15 residues. This chain's CDR3 is CASSLGGEAQETQYF. CDR3 sequence (DNA): TGTGCCAGCAGCTTAGGGGGGGAGGCACAAGAGACCCAGTACTTC.

V usage is TRBV9 and J usage is TRBJ1-1, with TRBD1 matching 10 bases. There are 15 residues in the CDR3. The germline gives CDR1 SGDLS, CDR2 YYNGEE. The junction had 7 bases not matched to a gene; V was cut back by 4 bases and J by 4 bases. DNA of the CDR3: TGTGCCAGCAGCACCCGGACAGGGGGAGGCACTGAAGCTTTCTTT. This translates into CASSTRTGGGTEAFF.